A selection of T cell receptor beta chains follows, all from one sample in a study of T cell responses to AZD1222 COVID-19 vaccine. Clones were read by immunoSEQ multiplex PCR, and TCRdb kept only the in-frame ones, dropping some. There are 92,000 or so clones in the sample; almost 90% occur only once, and approximately 24% lies in the top ten. The material sequenced was peripheral blood, taken on day 0 of AZD1222 vaccination. The receptors shown here come from an adult in good health. Each CDR3 is given with its conserved first and last residue. Fields, in order: V gene, clone size, CDR3 protein. Part of the rows lack a size; the others show once, few, many or a class for expanded clones.

v_gene: TRBV7-7
abundance: NA
CDR3aa: CASSRLRAGGPDTQYF

v_gene: TRBV9
abundance: few
CDR3aa: CASSTRGRNEQFF

v_gene: TRBV9
abundance: NA
CDR3aa: CASSVLQAGELFF

v_gene: TRBV30
abundance: NA
CDR3aa: CAWSAAGRAPISTDTQYF

v_gene: TRBV28
abundance: NA
CDR3aa: CAAGGPHNEQFF

v_gene: TRBV27
abundance: once
CDR3aa: CASSLRTPSTEAFF

v_gene: TRBV28
abundance: once
CDR3aa: CASSRSGSTDTQYF

v_gene: TRBV19
abundance: NA
CDR3aa: CASSIVGSGRYEQYF

v_gene: TRBV5-6
abundance: NA
CDR3aa: CASSFDRGVSPLHF

v_gene: TRBV7-6
abundance: NA
CDR3aa: CASSLAAGTSSGNTIYF

v_gene: TRBV7-2
abundance: NA
CDR3aa: CASSAYRGPTEAFF

v_gene: TRBV12-3/TRBV12-4
abundance: NA
CDR3aa: CASSGLGDSPLHF

v_gene: TRBV6-2/TRBV6-3
abundance: NA
CDR3aa: CASSPQTLAKNIQYF

v_gene: TRBV9
abundance: NA
CDR3aa: CASSVGGTGGIEAFF

v_gene: TRBV27
abundance: NA
CDR3aa: CASSLIPGSTSYNEQFF

v_gene: TRBV7-9
abundance: NA
CDR3aa: CASSFNSYEQYF

v_gene: TRBV9
abundance: NA
CDR3aa: CASSPTESRGVRLAGGPNEQFF

v_gene: TRBV5-6
abundance: NA
CDR3aa: CASSLEGMGNTIYF

v_gene: TRBV5-6
abundance: NA
CDR3aa: CASSGVDRADYGYTF

v_gene: TRBV7-3
abundance: once
CDR3aa: CASSPSARSTDTQYF

v_gene: TRBV15
abundance: NA
CDR3aa: CATSRGGPSSSGTGELFF

v_gene: TRBV24-1
abundance: once
CDR3aa: CATSQEAGGSEAFF

v_gene: TRBV27
abundance: NA
CDR3aa: CASTVLAGVAGELFF

v_gene: TRBV28
abundance: NA
CDR3aa: CASSYTYRLAGRQLAKNIQYF

v_gene: TRBV9
abundance: NA
CDR3aa: CASSVGNRGDGTDTQYF

v_gene: TRBV5-5
abundance: NA
CDR3aa: CASSFLAAYNEQFF

v_gene: TRBV2
abundance: NA
CDR3aa: CASTLQGANEKLFF

v_gene: TRBV19
abundance: once
CDR3aa: CAPFHSPLHF

v_gene: TRBV13
abundance: NA
CDR3aa: CASRSAGDEQFF

v_gene: TRBV2
abundance: NA
CDR3aa: CASSGDGEAFF

v_gene: TRBV19
abundance: NA
CDR3aa: CASSGTDLAKNIQYF

v_gene: TRBV27
abundance: NA
CDR3aa: CASSLGGGSSYEQYF

v_gene: TRBV6-2/TRBV6-3
abundance: NA
CDR3aa: CASSYSQGAVDTQYF

v_gene: TRBV5-4
abundance: NA
CDR3aa: CASSVGRSYNEQFF

v_gene: TRBV2
abundance: NA
CDR3aa: CASSPLHGYTF

v_gene: TRBV28
abundance: NA
CDR3aa: CASSLLITEQFF

v_gene: TRBV18
abundance: NA
CDR3aa: CASSQGTGAAGNTIYF

v_gene: TRBV4-1
abundance: NA
CDR3aa: CASSHPGRGYSNQPQHF

v_gene: TRBV6-5
abundance: NA
CDR3aa: CASSSTSGRAVRYF

v_gene: TRBV10-3
abundance: NA
CDR3aa: CATDSGGLYGYTF

v_gene: TRBV7-9
abundance: NA
CDR3aa: CASSLFASENSPLHF